The 4 T cell receptor beta chains below come from one sample, sequenced in a study of blood T cell repertoires in COVID-19. Generated by immunoSEQ multiplex PCR, the TCRdb table keeps only in-frame clones and is missing some. Seen here are fewer than 500,000 clones, around 89% observed once, and the top ten hold more than 4%. The sequencing sample was made of peripheral blood. These receptors all stem from a woman in her 30s with acute or convalescent COVID-19.

V gene TRBV15 combines with J gene TRBJ2-1, with a possible D match to TRBD2 (6 bases). CDR1 and CDR2 from the germline V gene are LNHNV and YYDKDF (reference sequence). The CDR3 sequence is 14 residues long. V lost 7 bases, J lost 0 bases, and 10 bases lay in between. The CDR3 sequence: CATTPGSSYNEQFF. The CDR3 nucleotides are TGTGCCACCACACCCGGGAGCTCCTACAATGAGCAGTTCTTC.

V is TRBV5-4 and J is TRBJ1-2, with TRBD1 as a possible D gene (6 bases). The germline V gene encodes CDR1 SGHNT and CDR2 YYREEE (reference sequence). The V end lost 3 bases, the J end lost 9 bases, and 18 bases lay between the germline ends. This CDR3 is built from 14 residues. The CDR3 nucleotides read TGTGCCAGCAGCTCCCCCCGGACAGTAAATCGCTACACCTTC. Its protein product is CASSSPRTVNRYTF.

V gene TRBV11-2 combines with J gene TRBJ2-1, with 7 positions matching TRBD2. Germline CDR1 and CDR2: SGHAT and FQNNGV. This CDR3 spans 17 amino acids. Trimming took 0 bases from V and 0 from J; bases not matched to a gene: 5. The CDR3 DNA reads as TGTGCCAGCAGCTTAGACGAGCGGGGCCTCTCCTACAATGAGCAGTTCTTC. Protein sequence: CASSLDERGLSYNEQFF.

The chain joins TRBV6-5 to TRBJ1-2; no clear D gene. The CDR3 consists of 12 residues. Between the trimmed V and J ends, which lost 4 bases and 6 bases, there was a span of 9 bases. The germline CDR1 and CDR2 sequences are MNHEY and SVGAGI. CDR3 loop: CASSFAADGYTF. In DNA form, the CDR3 reads TGTGCCAGCAGTTTCGCGGCCGATGGCTACACCTTC.